What follows are 24 T cell receptor beta chains derived from one specimen sequenced in a study of Ad26.COV2.S vaccination and SARS-CoV-2 variants. Measured with immunoSEQ multiplex PCR; TCRdb has only the in-frame clones, and not every one. The sample has under 500,000 clones, about 90% seen once; the top ten hold roughly 1.7%. The treatment is: about 20 received Ad26.COV2.S at low or high dose, single or two shots; roughly five received placebo; per-sample allocation not given. On day 63 after the first injection, vaccine and placebo recipients gave samples. The sample consisted of peripheral blood, taken in a trial of Ad26.COV2.S vaccine versus placebo. The origin of the receptors is a person aged 18 to 65 who received the Ad26.COV2.S COVID-19 vaccine or a placebo.

V and J are TRBV27 and TRBJ2-5; 9 bases are shared with TRBD1. CDR1 is MNHEY and CDR2 is SMNVEV in the germline V gene (reference sequence). The CDR3 runs to 16 residues. Unmatched junction bases numbered 11, after V lost 5 bases and J lost 4 bases. CDR3 coding DNA: TGTGCCAGCAGTGCTACCGGGACAGGGCTCCCAGAGACCCAGTACTTC. Translation gives CASSATGTGLPETQYF.

The chain carries TRBV28 and TRBJ2-7; D gene unclear. This CDR3 contains 13 residues. Germline loops: CDR1 MDHEN, CDR2 SYDVKM. The V end was cut by 3 bases, the J end by 3 bases, with 9 bases between. The CDR3 bases are TGTGCCAGCAGTTTTGGAGTAAGCTACGAGCAGTACTTC. Its translation is CASSFGVSYEQYF.

V gene TRBV28 combines with J gene TRBJ2-3; 8 bases align to TRBD2. The CDR3 is 17 amino acids. The trim removed 6 bases at V and 3 bases at J, leaving 14 bases unmatched. From germline, CDR1 is MDHEN and CDR2 SYDVKM. The CDR3 DNA follows: TGTGCCAGCAGCCGTAGGGCACTAGCGGAGAAGACAGATACGCAGTATTTT. Translating gives CASSRRALAEKTDTQYF.

About this clone: The sample has other DNA sequences that encode this CDR3 too. V is TRBV5-1 and J is TRBJ2-3, with D possibly being TRBD1 (7 bases). Germline loops: CDR1 SGHRS, CDR2 YFSETQ. The CDR3 extends over 14 amino acids. V dropped 4 bases and J dropped 0 bases, with 9 bases sitting between them. CDR3 sequence (DNA): TGCGCCAGCAGCCCAGGGGGGAGCACAGATACGCAGTATTTT. Amino acids: CASSPGGSTDTQYF.

The V and J genes are TRBV10-1 and TRBJ2-1; TRBD2 agrees at 10 bases. CDR1 and CDR2 (germline): WNHNN, SYGVQD (reference sequence). The CDR3 is made up of 16 amino acids. V shed 2 bases, J shed 8 bases, and the junction held 9 bases outside the gene matches. The chain's CDR3 is CASSEPWGLARHEQFF. The DNA of the CDR3 is TGCGCCAGCAGTGAGCCCTGGGGACTAGCGAGGCATGAGCAGTTCTTC.

This chain joins TRBV5-6 and TRBJ1-6; D gene ambiguous. CDR1 SGHDT and CDR2 YYEEEE come from the germline V gene. CDR3 length equals 15 residues. V lost 0 bases, J lost 9 bases, and 13 bases lay in between. In DNA form, the CDR3 reads TGTGCCAGCAGCTTGGTGGGGTCTCCATTTTCACCCCTCCACTTT. This encodes CASSLVGSPFSPLHF. Looking up the rest from reference TRBV5-6 and TRBJ1-6 gives the full variable domain: DAGVTQSPTHLIKTRGQQVTLRCSPKSGHDTVSWYQQALGQGPQFIFQYYEEEERQRGNFPDRFSGHQFPNYSSELNVNALLLGDSALYLCASSLVGSPFSPLHFGNGTRLTVT.

The V call is TRBV5-4, the J call TRBJ2-5; unclear D gene. Trimming took off 4 bases at V and 5 bases at J, with 6 bases between the two ends. Germline CDR1 SGHNT, CDR2 YYREEE (reference sequence). CDR3 length: 11 residues. CDR3 DNA: TGTGCCAGCAGCGTGGGGGAGACCCAGTACTTC. Its protein product is CASSVGETQYF.

The chain joins TRBV5-4 to TRBJ2-1; D might be TRBD1 (6 bases). Deletions cut 3 bases from V and 0 bases from J, with 13 bases between. The CDR3 covers 16 residues. Germline CDR1 reads SGHNT; CDR2 reads YYREEE (reference sequence). CDR3 in DNA: TGTGCCAGCAGCTCGCCCGGACAGTACTCCTACAATGAGCAGTTCTTC. Its protein product is CASSSPGQYSYNEQFF.

The chain is built from TRBV18 and TRBJ2-3; D is possibly TRBD1 (6 bases). The CDR3 runs to 14 residues. The germline gives CDR1 KGHSH, CDR2 LQKENI. V dropped 0 bases and J dropped 6 bases, with 10 bases sitting between them. The CDR3 bases are TGTGCCAGCTCACCACCGGGACATGGGGATACGCAGTATTTT. It encodes CASSPPGHGDTQYF.

This chain uses TRBV27 with TRBJ2-1, with 9 bases fitting TRBD2. This CDR3 has 17 residues. Germline assignment: CDR1 MNHEY and CDR2 SMNVEV (reference sequence). Losses at the gene ends were 0 bases for V and 8 bases for J; bases not matched to a gene: 11. In DNA, the CDR3 is TGTGCCAGCAGTTTATCGTCAGCGGGGGGCCGGGGCGATGAGCAGTTCTTC. It is translated as CASSLSSAGGRGDEQFF.

V gene TRBV6-5 combines with J gene TRBJ2-7, with TRBD2 identical over 10 bases. Trimming removed 0 bases from V and 3 bases from J; junction bases left unmatched: 5. This CDR3 region has 16 residues. Germline CDR1 MNHEY, CDR2 SVGAGI. DNA of the CDR3: TGTGCCAGCAGTTACTCGACAGCGGGGGGGCTCTACGAGCAGTACTTC. It is translated as CASSYSTAGGLYEQYF.

The chain couples TRBV11-2 to TRBJ1-5; possible D gene TRBD1, 5 bases. The CDR3 is 15 amino acids. Deletions cut 0 bases from V and 3 bases from J, with 9 bases between. Germline values: CDR1 SGHAT, CDR2 FQNNGV. The DNA for the CDR3 is TGTGCCAGCAGCTTAGATTGGGGCTCCAATCAGCCCCAGCATTTT. Protein: CASSLDWGSNQPQHF.

The V gene is TRBV6-2 or TRBV6-3, the J gene TRBJ1-3; no reliable D call. The CDR3 sequence is 17 residues long. CDR1 MNHEY and CDR2 SVGEGT come from the germline V gene. V was shortened by 2 bases and J by 0 bases, with 14 bases between the two germline ends. CDR3 protein: CASSYAAGEPSGNTIYF. CDR3 nucleotide sequence: TGTGCCAGCAGTTACGCCGCCGGGGAACCCTCTGGAAACACCATATATTTT.

The chain is built from TRBV27 and TRBJ1-4, with D possibly matching TRBD1 (5 bases). CDR1 and CDR2 (germline): MNHEY, SMNVEV (reference sequence). Trimming stripped 1 base from V and 7 bases from J, with 16 bases between. This CDR3 is 16 amino acids long. The CDR3 nucleotides read TGTGCCAGCAGTTTATATCTCGCAGGGCGGGTTGAAAAACTGTTTTTT. Encoded protein: CASSLYLAGRVEKLFF.

The sample holds one count of this clone. The V and J genes are TRBV7-9 and TRBJ2-3; 8 bases agree with TRBD1. Looked up from germline, CDR1 is SEHNR and CDR2 is FQNEAQ (reference sequence). The V gene end was trimmed by 5 bases and the J gene end by 1 base; junction bases not matched to a gene: 5. CDR3 size: 15 residues. The CDR3 coding sequence is TGTGCCAGCAGCCCCGGGACAGGCCGCACAGATACGCAGTATTTT. Protein product: CASSPGTGRTDTQYF. Complete variable domain (other parts from reference TRBV7-9 and TRBJ2-3): DTGVSQNPRHKITKRGQNVTFRCDPISEHNRLYWYRQTLGQGPEFLTYFQNEAQLEKSRLLSDRFSAERPKGSFSTLEIQRTEQGDSAMYLCASSPGTGRTDTQYFGPGTRLTVL.

The chain has TRBV18 and TRBJ2-3; possibly TRBD1 for D (6 bases). There are 14 residues in the CDR3. Germline V gene data show CDR1 as KGHSH and CDR2 as LQKENI. V gave up 3 bases and J gave up 3 bases, with 10 bases separating them. The CDR3 region has the DNA TGTGCCAGCTCACCGATCGACAGGACAGATACGCAGTATTTT. It translates to CASSPIDRTDTQYF.

The V call is TRBV27, the J call TRBJ1-2, with 8 nucleotides matching TRBD1. Germline V lookup: CDR1 MNHEY, CDR2 SMNVEV (reference sequence). V lost 7 bases and J lost 3; bases outside the gene matches: 7. CDR3 length: 14 amino acids. CDR3 sequence reads: CASKSWGQDYGYTF. The DNA of the CDR3 is TGTGCCAGCAAGAGCTGGGGACAGGACTATGGCTACACCTTC.

This clone was seen once. V and J are TRBV12-3 or TRBV12-4 and TRBJ2-5; the D gene is possibly TRBD1 (5 bases). The CDR3 covers 13 residues. V lost 6 bases and J lost 1, with 9 bases in between. This CDR3 is CASSLDTQETQYF. The CDR3 nucleotides read TGTGCCAGCAGCCTGGACACCCAAGAGACCCAGTACTTC.

This clone has just one count. The chain recombines TRBV7-2 with TRBJ2-3; D may be TRBD1 (5 bases). Looked up from germline, CDR1 is SGHTA and CDR2 is FQGNSA. The CDR3 extends over 15 amino acids. The V and J ends lost 4 bases and 2 bases respectively, with 13 bases between them. The CDR3 nucleotides read TGTGCCAGCAGCTCCCTCGGACACGACACAGATACGCAGTATTTT. It yields the protein CASSSLGHDTDTQYF.

This sequence joins TRBV28 and TRBJ1-6, with D possibly matching TRBD1 (5 bases). Per the germline V gene, CDR1 is MDHEN and CDR2 is SYDVKM. The V end was cut by 3 bases, the J end by 2 bases, with 11 bases between. There are 16 residues in the CDR3. CDR3 residues: CASSFLGVTYNSPLHF. CDR3 bases: TGTGCCAGCAGTTTCTTAGGGGTTACCTATAATTCACCCCTCCACTTT. The full variable domain, its missing parts supplied by reference TRBV28 and TRBJ1-6, is DVKVTQSSRYLVKRTGEKVFLECVQDMDHENMFWYRQDPGLGLRLIYFSYDVKMKEKGDIPEGYSVSREKKERFSLILESASTNQTSMYLCASSFLGVTYNSPLHFGNGTRLTVT.

This chain joins TRBV5-5 and TRBJ2-7; no clear D gene. CDR3 length: 15 residues. The germline CDR1 and CDR2 sequences are SGHKS and YYEKEE (reference sequence). Trimming took off 0 bases at V and 4 bases at J, with 14 bases between the two ends. The CDR3 nucleotides are TGTGCCAGCAGCTTGGTTGCGTCCACGGCGTACGAGCAGTACTTC. Translating it yields CASSLVASTAYEQYF.

This sequence joins TRBV19 and TRBJ2-5; perhaps TRBD2 as D (5 bases). CDR1 LNHDA and CDR2 SQIVND come from the germline V gene (reference sequence). The CDR3 totals 13 residues. V shed 5 bases and J shed 5 bases, with 12 bases lying between them. CDR3 region: CASSSLGGETQYF. The CDR3 DNA reads as TGTGCCAGTAGTTCGCTGGGCGGGGAGACCCAGTACTTC.

The CDR3 loop is CASSEAGASRSETQYF. CDR3 bases: TGTGCCAGCAGTGAAGCTGGGGCTAGTAGGAGCGAGACCCAGTACTTC. This sequence joins TRBV6-1 and TRBJ2-5; TRBD1 is a possible D gene (5 bases). The CDR3 length is 16 residues. Looked up from germline, CDR1 is MNHNS and CDR2 is SASEGT. Trimming took off 0 bases at V and 5 bases at J, with 16 bases between the two ends.

This chain uses TRBV6-5 with TRBJ2-7; D is perhaps TRBD2 (5 bases). V lost 7 bases to trimming and J lost 2 bases, with 18 bases between them. CDR3 length equals 15 residues. CDR1 is MNHEY, CDR2 SVGAGI, per germline. CDR3 loop: CASKSYGEGAYEQYF. The CDR3 DNA reads TGTGCCAGCAAATCATACGGGGAAGGTGCCTACGAGCAGTACTTC.